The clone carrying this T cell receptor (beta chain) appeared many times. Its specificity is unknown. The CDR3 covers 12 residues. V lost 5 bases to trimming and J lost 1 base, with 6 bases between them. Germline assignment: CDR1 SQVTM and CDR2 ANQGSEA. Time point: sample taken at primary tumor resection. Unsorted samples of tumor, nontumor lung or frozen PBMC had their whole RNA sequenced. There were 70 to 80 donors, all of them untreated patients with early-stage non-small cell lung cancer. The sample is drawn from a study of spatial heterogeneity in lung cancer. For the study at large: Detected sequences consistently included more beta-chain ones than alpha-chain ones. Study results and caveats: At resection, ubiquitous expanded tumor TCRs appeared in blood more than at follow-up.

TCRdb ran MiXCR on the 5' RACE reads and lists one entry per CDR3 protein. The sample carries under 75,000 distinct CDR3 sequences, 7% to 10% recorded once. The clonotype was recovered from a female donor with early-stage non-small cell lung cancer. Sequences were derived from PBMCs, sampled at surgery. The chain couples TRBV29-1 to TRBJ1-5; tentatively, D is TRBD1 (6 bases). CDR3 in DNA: TGCAGCGTTCAGGGGAGCAATCAGCCCCAGCATTTT. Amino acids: CSVQGSNQPQHF.